This T cell receptor (beta chain) is drawn from a study of cytomegalovirus exposure and HLA in healthy donors. General study findings and limits: There were reportedly fewer N-insertions in an Asian-associated ancestry cluster than the approximately 630-donor mean, in a later analysis. Later analysis identified a missense DCLRE1C variant that was linked to TCR beta V- and J-gene trimming.

The primer mix had 60 Vbeta and 13 Jbeta primers. Using immunoSEQ multiplex PCR, the repertoire was profiled, and TCRdb retains in-frame clones only, with some absent. The sample shows roughly 150,000 clones, roughly 80% of them seen only once. V was pared by 5 bases and J by 3 bases, with 6 bases of the junction left unmatched. Germline V CDR1 and CDR2: LNHDA, SQIVND (reference sequence). This CDR3 comprises 15 residues. A few counts support this clone. Its antigen is still unknown. The rearrangement links TRBV19 to TRBJ2-5, with 10 bases lining up with TRBD2. The sequenced sample was PBMCs. The receptor was derived from a man younger than 30 in good health and CMV-seropositive. CDR3: CASSLWTSGKETQYF. The CDR3 DNA reads as TGTGCCAGTAGTCTCTGGACTAGCGGTAAAGAGACCCAGTACTTC. The full variable domain, its missing parts supplied by reference TRBV19 and TRBJ2-5, is DGGITQSPKYLFRKEGQNVTLSCEQNLNHDAMYWYRQDPGQGLRLIYYSQIVNDFQKGDIAEGYSVSREKKESFPLTVTSAQKNPTAFYLCASSLWTSGKETQYFGPGTRLLVL.